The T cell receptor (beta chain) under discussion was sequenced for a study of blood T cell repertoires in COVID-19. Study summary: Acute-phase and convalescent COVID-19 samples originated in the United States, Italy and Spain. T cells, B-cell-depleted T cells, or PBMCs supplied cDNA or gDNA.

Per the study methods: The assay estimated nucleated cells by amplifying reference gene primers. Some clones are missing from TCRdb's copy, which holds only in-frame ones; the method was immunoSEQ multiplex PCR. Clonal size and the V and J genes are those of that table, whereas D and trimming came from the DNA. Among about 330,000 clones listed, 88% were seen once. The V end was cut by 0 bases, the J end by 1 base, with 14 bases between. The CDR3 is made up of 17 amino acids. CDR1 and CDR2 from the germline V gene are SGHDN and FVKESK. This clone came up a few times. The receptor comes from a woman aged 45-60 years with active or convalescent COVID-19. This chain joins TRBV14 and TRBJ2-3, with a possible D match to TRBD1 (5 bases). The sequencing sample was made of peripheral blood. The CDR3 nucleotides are TGTGCCAGCAGCCAAGAGGCGTTGATCAGGGGCACAGATACGCAGTATTTT. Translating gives CASSQEALIRGTDTQYF.